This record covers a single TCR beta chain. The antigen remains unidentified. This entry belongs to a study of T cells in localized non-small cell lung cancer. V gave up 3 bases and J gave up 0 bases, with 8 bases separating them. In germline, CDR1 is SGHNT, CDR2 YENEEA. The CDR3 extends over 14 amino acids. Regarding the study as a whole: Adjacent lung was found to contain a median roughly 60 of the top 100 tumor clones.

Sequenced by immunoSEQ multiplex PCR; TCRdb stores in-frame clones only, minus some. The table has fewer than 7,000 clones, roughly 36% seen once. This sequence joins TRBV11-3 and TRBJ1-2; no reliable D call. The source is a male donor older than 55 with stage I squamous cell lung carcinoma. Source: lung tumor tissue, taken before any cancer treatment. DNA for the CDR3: TGTGCCAGCAGCTTGGCCCAAGCTAACTATGGCTACACCTTC. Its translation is CASSLAQANYGYTF.